Presented here are 25 T cell receptor beta chains from one specimen sequenced in a study of CD8+CD57+ T cells in acquired aplastic anemia. CDR3 and TCR beta VDJ profiling relied on a genomic DNA template. TCRdb recomputed calls from the reads with MiXCR, one row per CDR3 protein. This table has hundreds of thousands of distinct CDR3 sequences, approximately 32% appearing once. Patients who underwent sequencing had shown CD8+CD57+ cell expansion by flow cytometry. The sequenced sample was sorted CD4+, CD8+, or CD8+CD57+ T cells (not recorded which) from PBMCs. These TCRs come from a human donor with aplastic anemia.

In this sample, this clonotype turned up a few times. As the CDR3 is not closed by the conserved phenylalanine or tryptophan, this likely results from a read error. The DNA is left out, because the CDR3 cannot be placed on it with certainty; the CDR3 is given as TCRdb lists it. The chain couples TRBV7-2 to TRBJ1-2. Inclusive of both ends, the CDR3 amounts to 8 amino acids. The germline gives CDR1 SGHTA, CDR2 FQGNSA. This CDR3 reads CASSSIRR.

V is TRBV2 and J is TRBJ1-1; the D is unclear. Looked up from germline, CDR1 is SNHLY and CDR2 is FYNNEI. CDR3 length: 12 residues. V lost 5 bases, J lost 10 bases, and 14 bases lay in between. CDR3 in DNA: TGTGCCAGCAGTCAGATCCTCCTAGGAGCTTTCTTT. Amino acids: CASSQILLGAFF.

This clonotype was observed many times. The rearrangement links TRBV11-2 to TRBJ1-2; the D gene is possibly TRBD1 (6 bases). The CDR3 length is 16 residues. V lost 5 bases and J lost 4, with 20 bases in between. The germline V gene encodes CDR1 SGHAT and CDR2 FQNNGV. The CDR3 loop is CASSMLGQGTSYGYTF. The DNA for the CDR3 is TGTGCCAGCAGCATGTTAGGGCAGGGGACAAGCTATGGCTACACCTTC.

To note about this clonotype: Since a much larger clone is just one base distant, this may be a read error. The CDR3 region has the DNA TGTGCCAGTAGTTATGGGTGCGTAGTTTCGAACACTGAAGCTTTCTTT. This codes for CASSYGCVVSNTEAFF. The chain employs TRBV19 and TRBJ1-1; D is ambiguous. The CDR3 runs to 16 residues. Trimming left V 5 bases short and J 1 base short, with 17 bases between. Germline V gene sequence: CDR1 LNHDA, CDR2 SQIVND (reference sequence).

This clonotype was seen many times. Germline is not matched at one junction end, which may reflect a read error. This rearrangement joins TRBV5-1 to TRBJ2-3, with D perhaps TRBD2 (5 bases). The germline V gene encodes CDR1 SGHRS and CDR2 YFSETQ. The CDR3 contains 14 residues. The CDR3 DNA follows: TGTGCCAGCAGTTTAGGACTCAGCACAGATACGCAGTATTTT. Its protein is CASSLGLSTDTQYF.

The chain recombines TRBV28 with TRBJ1-2, with D possibly being TRBD1 (5 bases). V gave up 3 bases and J gave up 7 bases, with 15 bases separating them. Germline assignment: CDR1 MDHEN and CDR2 SYDVKM. The CDR3 extends over 14 amino acids. CDR3 coding DNA: TGTGCCAGCAGTTTCTCGCAGGGATTTGGTGGCTACACCTTC. The encoded protein is CASSFSQGFGGYTF.

J is TRBJ2-5 and V is TRBV6-1; D is uncertain. The CDR3 extends over 14 amino acids. Germline V gene data show CDR1 as MNHNS and CDR2 as SASEGT. Trimming removed 5 bases at V and 5 bases at J, with 15 bases between. The CDR3 sequence: CASSRESPIETQYF. The CDR3 DNA reads TGTGCCAGCAGTCGAGAATCCCCCATCGAGACCCAGTACTTC.

V and J are TRBV24-1 and TRBJ2-2; 9 positions match TRBD1. V trimming: 3 bases; J trimming: 6 bases; junction bases outside the gene matches: 4. CDR1 is KGHDR, CDR2 SFDVKD, per germline. The CDR3 contains 15 residues. The CDR3 DNA reads TGTGCCACCAGTGATCAGGGACAGGGACCCGGGGAGCTGTTTTTT. This sequence encodes CATSDQGQGPGELFF.

This clonotype came up many times. This chain joins TRBV15 and TRBJ2-7, with D possibly matching TRBD2 (6 bases). The CDR3 extends over 13 amino acids. V lost 3 bases and J lost 6, with 12 bases in between. Germline assignment: CDR1 LNHNV and CDR2 YYDKDF (reference sequence). The CDR3 DNA is TGTGCCACCAGCAGGGGACTTCAGATCGAGCAGTACTTC. The encoded protein is CATSRGLQIEQYF.

Of note for this clonotype: Compared with germline, one end of the junction differs, possibly owing to a read error. The chain links TRBV20-1 to TRBJ1-5; possible D gene TRBD1, 6 bases. There are 15 residues in the CDR3. From germline, CDR1 is DFQATT and CDR2 SNEGSKA (reference sequence). In DNA form, the CDR3 reads TGCAGTGCCAGAGGGGGGGAATCGGGCAATCAGCCCCAGCATTTT. Encoded protein: CSARGGESGNQPQHF.

This chain joins TRBV10-3 and TRBJ2-1, with D possibly matching TRBD2 (6 bases). This CDR3 comprises 12 residues. Germline CDR1 reads ENHRY; CDR2 reads SYGVKD. V was pared by 10 bases and J by 12 bases, with 19 bases between. CDR3 residues: CASRPAGTLQFF. The CDR3 coding sequence is TGTGCCAGCAGGCCGGCCGGGACTCTGCAGTTCTTC.

The gene calls are TRBV2 and TRBJ1-5, with D perhaps TRBD1 (5 bases). Trimming pared 6 bases from V and 3 bases from J, leaving 12 bases between. Germline V gives CDR1 SNHLY, CDR2 FYNNEI. The CDR3 is 14 amino acids. The CDR3 loop reads CASRKTGNNQPQHF. CDR3 sequence (DNA): TGTGCCAGCAGAAAAACAGGAAACAATCAGCCCCAGCATTTT.

This clonotype was seen only a few times. A much larger clone differs from this one at a single base, so this may be a read error. The chain links TRBV10-3 to TRBJ1-5, with a weak D call TRBD1 (6 bases). The length of the CDR3 is 13 residues. CDR1 and CDR2 from the germline V gene are ENHRY and SYGVKD. The CDR3 loop is CAISADSSQPQHF. The CDR3, as DNA: TGTGCCATCAGTGCGGACAGCAGTCAGCCCCAGCATTTT.

This clonotype was found a few times. The rearrangement links TRBV24-1 to TRBJ2-2; D uncertain. CDR3 length: 12 amino acids. V was shortened by 6 bases and J by 5 bases, with 6 bases between the two germline ends. Germline values: CDR1 KGHDR, CDR2 SFDVKD. Here the CDR3 reads CATSRETGELFF. The CDR3 coding sequence is TGTGCCACCAGTAGGGAAACCGGGGAGCTGTTTTTT.

The J gene is TRBJ2-7, the V gene TRBV9; TRBD2 agrees at 8 bases. This CDR3 has 15 amino acids. V trimming: 4 bases; J trimming: 1 base; junction bases outside the gene matches: 7. From germline, CDR1 is SGDLS and CDR2 YYNGEE. CDR3 nucleotides: TGTGCCAGCAGCACACCGGGACTAGGATCCTACGAGCAGTACTTC. Translated: CASSTPGLGSYEQYF.

This clonotype has just a few counts. The V gene is TRBV6-5, the J gene TRBJ1-6, with D possibly being TRBD1 (5 bases). Trimming took off 0 bases at V and 9 bases at J, with 15 bases between the two ends. CDR1 MNHEY and CDR2 SVGAGI come from the germline V gene. This CDR3 has 16 amino acids. CDR3 in DNA: TGTGCCAGCAGTTACTCGACAGTTCTTTTCCCTTCACCCCTCCACTTT. As protein: CASSYSTVLFPSPLHF.

The chain employs TRBV4-3 and TRBJ2-1; D ambiguous. The ends were cut back, 8 bases at V and 6 bases at J, with 20 bases in the middle. The CDR3 contains 15 residues. Per the germline V gene, CDR1 is LGHNA and CDR2 is YSLEER. The chain's CDR3 is CASAVVRKPLNEQFF. CDR3 DNA: TGCGCCAGCGCAGTGGTCAGAAAACCACTCAATGAGCAGTTCTTC.

This clonotype has more than one count but fewer than ten. V gene TRBV11-2 combines with J gene TRBJ1-3; no reliable D call. From germline, CDR1 is SGHAT and CDR2 FQNNGV. The length of the CDR3 is 17 residues. Trimming left V 2 bases short and J 4 bases short, with 18 bases between. The CDR3 loop reads CASSLWVNPFEGNTIYF. The CDR3 bases are TGTGCCAGCAGCTTATGGGTAAACCCCTTCGAAGGAAACACCATATATTTT.

The table lists this clonotype with a few counts. The rearrangement joins TRBV2 to TRBJ1-1; D gene unclear. The CDR3 has 12 residues. The V and J ends lost 10 bases and 6 bases respectively, with 15 bases between them. Per germline, CDR1 SNHLY and CDR2 FYNNEI. The CDR3 protein is CAKSREKAEAFF. Written as DNA, the CDR3 is TGTGCCAAGTCCCGTGAGAAGGCTGAAGCTTTCTTT.

The chain uses TRBV6-1 and TRBJ1-2; TRBD1 is a possible D gene (5 bases). The CDR3 loop spans 16 amino acids. Per germline, CDR1 MNHNS and CDR2 SASEGT. Trimming took 6 bases from V and 1 from J, leaving 18 bases between them. CDR3 sequence reads: CASSFQDSASNYGYTF. Here the CDR3 DNA reads TGTGCCAGCAGCTTCCAAGACAGCGCAAGTAACTATGGCTACACCTTC.

V usage is TRBV3-1 and J usage is TRBJ1-6; TRBD1 aligns across 8 bases. The ends lost 4 bases at V and 8 bases at J; junction bases unmatched: 4. Germline V gives CDR1 LGHDT, CDR2 YNNKEL (reference sequence). The CDR3 loop spans 14 amino acids. The CDR3 DNA sequence: TGTGCCAGCAGCCTGACAGGGGAGGATTCACCCCTCCACTTT. Translated: CASSLTGEDSPLHF.

With regard to this clonotype: An end of the junction does not agree with germline; a read error may underlie this. The rearrangement links TRBV19 to TRBJ2-3, with TRBD2 matching over 10 bases. Looked up from germline, CDR1 is LNHDA and CDR2 is SQIVND (reference sequence). The CDR3 runs to 10 residues. This CDR3 reads CASSIQREGF. The CDR3 nucleotides read TGTGCCAGTAGTATCCAGCGGGAGGGCTTC.

This clonotype was counted many times. V usage is TRBV12-3 or TRBV12-4 and J usage is TRBJ2-3; 11 positions match TRBD2. After removal of 6 bases from V and 4 bases from J, the junction contained 6 bases not matched to a gene. CDR3 length: 15 amino acids. Here the CDR3 DNA reads TGTGCCAGCAGCCGTAGCGGGAGGGCATCAGATACGCAGTATTTT. This codes for CASSRSGRASDTQYF.

This clonotype was observed at least ten times. V is TRBV7-2 and J is TRBJ2-5; D is unclear. The length of the CDR3 is 13 residues. The V end lost 4 bases, the J end lost 2 bases, and 8 bases lay between the germline ends. Per the germline V gene, CDR1 is SGHTA and CDR2 is FQGNSA. The CDR3 nucleotides read TGTGCCAGCAGCTCGAGCTTACAAGAGACCCAGTACTTC. Its protein product is CASSSSLQETQYF.

This clonotype showed up many times. The V call is TRBV7-3, the J call TRBJ2-7, with 9 bases identical to TRBD1. The CDR3 extends over 15 amino acids. V lost 0 bases, J lost 4 bases, and 4 bases stayed unmatched. Per germline, CDR1 SGHTA and CDR2 FQGTGA. The DNA of the CDR3 is TGTGCCAGCAGCTTAACGCACGACAGGGGGTACGAGCAGTACTTC. This sequence encodes CASSLTHDRGYEQYF.